The present entry profiles one T cell receptor beta chain with its context. Its specificity is unknown. This sample is part of a study of blood T cells in healthy people across ages. A sample-barcoded 5' primer and a J-beta primer mix were used in a second PCR of roughly 6 to 11 cycles. TCRdb analysed the 5' RACE reads with MiXCR anew, one entry per CDR3 protein. Found here are 800,000 or so distinct CDR3 sequences, roughly 25% of them singletons; the top ten hold 3% to 4%. V shed 6 bases, J shed 5 bases, and the junction held 5 bases outside the gene matches. This CDR3 is built from 14 residues. General observations from the study: The study regarded diversity estimates from one million T cells as underestimates.

Every donor provided around 10 milliliters of peripheral blood. Separately, the same data were catalogued under a study of T cells of mothers and their children. In that study: Barcodes and 2-4 random nucleotides were added by M1S in the second PCR.

The sequence was collected from a boy between 10 and 17 years old in good health. The V call is TRBV12-3 or TRBV12-4, the J call TRBJ2-2, with 8 bases aligning to TRBD1. The sequenced sample consisted of blood. CDR3 amino acids: CASSDRGGTGELFF. The CDR3 DNA reads TGTGCCAGCAGCGACAGGGGTGGGACCGGGGAGCTGTTTTTT.